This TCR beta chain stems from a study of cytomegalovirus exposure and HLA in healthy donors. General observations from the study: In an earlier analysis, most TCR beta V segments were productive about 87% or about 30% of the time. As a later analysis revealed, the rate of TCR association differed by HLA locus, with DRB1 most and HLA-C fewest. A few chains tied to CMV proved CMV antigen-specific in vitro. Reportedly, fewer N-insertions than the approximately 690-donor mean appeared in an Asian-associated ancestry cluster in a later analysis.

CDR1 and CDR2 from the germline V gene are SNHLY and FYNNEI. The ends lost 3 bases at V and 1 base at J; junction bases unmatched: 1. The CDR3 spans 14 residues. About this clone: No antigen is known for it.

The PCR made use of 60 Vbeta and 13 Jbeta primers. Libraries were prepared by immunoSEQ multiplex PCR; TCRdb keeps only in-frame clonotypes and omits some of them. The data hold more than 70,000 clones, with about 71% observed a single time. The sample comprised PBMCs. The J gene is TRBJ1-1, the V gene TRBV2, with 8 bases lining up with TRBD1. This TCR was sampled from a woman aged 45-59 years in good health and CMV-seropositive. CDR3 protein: CASSDGQGNTEAFF. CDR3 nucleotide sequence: TGTGCCAGCAGTGACGGACAGGGGAACACTGAAGCTTTCTTT.